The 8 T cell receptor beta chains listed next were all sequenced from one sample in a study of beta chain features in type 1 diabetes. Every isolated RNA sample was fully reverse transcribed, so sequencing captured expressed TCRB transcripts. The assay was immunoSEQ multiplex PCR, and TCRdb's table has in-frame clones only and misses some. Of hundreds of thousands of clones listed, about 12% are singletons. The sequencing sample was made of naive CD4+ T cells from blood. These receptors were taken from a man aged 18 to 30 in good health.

As DNA, the CDR3 is TGCGCCAGCGAAGAGGGTGGGAGACAGGGCTCCTACGAGCAGTACTTC. It codes for CASEEGGRQGSYEQYF. J is TRBJ2-7 and V is TRBV5-1; 7 bases map to TRBD1. The CDR3 runs to 16 residues. Germline lookup yields CDR1 SGHRS and CDR2 YFSETQ. With 7 bases clipped from V and 0 bases from J, the junction kept 13 bases outside the gene matches.

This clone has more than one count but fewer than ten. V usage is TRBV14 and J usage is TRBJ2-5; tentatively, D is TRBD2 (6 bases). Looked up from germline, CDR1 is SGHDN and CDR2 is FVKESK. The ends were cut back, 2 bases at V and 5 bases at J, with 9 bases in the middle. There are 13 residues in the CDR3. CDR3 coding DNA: TGTGCCAGCAGCCAAATGGGGAGGGAGACCCAGTACTTC. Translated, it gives CASSQMGRETQYF.

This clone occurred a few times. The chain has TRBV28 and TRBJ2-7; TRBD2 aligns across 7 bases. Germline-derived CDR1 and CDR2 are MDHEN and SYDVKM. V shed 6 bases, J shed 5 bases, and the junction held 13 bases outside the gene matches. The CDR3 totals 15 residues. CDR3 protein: CASRKGPASGNEQYF. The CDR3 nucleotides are TGTGCCAGCAGGAAGGGACCGGCCAGCGGGAACGAGCAGTACTTC.

The CDR3 loop is CASSIWGRGPPYEQYF. For the CDR3, the DNA is TGTGCCAGTAGTATCTGGGGTCGAGGGCCCCCCTACGAGCAGTACTTC. The V call is TRBV19, the J call TRBJ2-7; D perhaps matches TRBD2 (5 bases). The CDR3 has 16 amino acids. Deletions cut 3 bases from V and 2 bases from J, with 17 bases between. CDR1 LNHDA and CDR2 SQIVND come from the germline V gene (reference sequence). Full variable domain (outside the CDR3, taken from reference TRBV19 and TRBJ2-7): DGGITQSPKYLFRKEGQNVTLSCEQNLNHDAMYWYRQDPGQGLRLIYYSQIVNDFQKGDIAEGYSVSREKKESFPLTVTSAQKNPTAFYLCASSIWGRGPPYEQYFGPGTRLTVT.

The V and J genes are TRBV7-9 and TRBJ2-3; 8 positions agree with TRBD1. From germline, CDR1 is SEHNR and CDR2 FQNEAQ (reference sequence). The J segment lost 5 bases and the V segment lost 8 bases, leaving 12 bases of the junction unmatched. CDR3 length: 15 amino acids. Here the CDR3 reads CASEEGRGLGDTQYF. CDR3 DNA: TGTGCCAGCGAGGAGGGCAGGGGGCTCGGAGATACGCAGTATTTT. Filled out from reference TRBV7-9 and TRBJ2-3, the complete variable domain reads DTGVSQNPRHKITKRGQNVTFRCDPISEHNRLYWYRQTLGQGPEFLTYFQNEAQLEKSRLLSDRFSAERPKGSFSTLEIQRTEQGDSAMYLCASEEGRGLGDTQYFGPGTRLTVL.

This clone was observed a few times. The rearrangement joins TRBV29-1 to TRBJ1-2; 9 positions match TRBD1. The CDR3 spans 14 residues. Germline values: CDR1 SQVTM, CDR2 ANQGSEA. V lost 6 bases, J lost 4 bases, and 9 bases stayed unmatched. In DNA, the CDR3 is TGCAGCGTCGGACAGGGGAATTTCGGCTATGGCTACACCTTC. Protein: CSVGQGNFGYGYTF.

The CDR3 sequence: CASSREAGGSGYTF. The CDR3 nucleotides read TGTGCCAGCAGCCGAGAGGCAGGGGGGTCTGGCTACACCTTC. The chain carries TRBV14 and TRBJ1-2; TRBD1 agrees at 7 bases. CDR3 size: 14 residues. In germline, CDR1 is SGHDN, CDR2 FVKESK. V was pared by 4 bases and J by 7 bases, with 9 bases of the junction left unmatched.

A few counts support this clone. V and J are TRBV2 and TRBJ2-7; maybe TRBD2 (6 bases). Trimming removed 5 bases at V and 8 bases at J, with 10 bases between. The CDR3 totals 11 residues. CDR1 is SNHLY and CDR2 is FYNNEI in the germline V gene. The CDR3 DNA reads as TGTGCCAGCAGTCTGCGGGGTCAGCAGTACTTC. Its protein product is CASSLRGQQYF.